This TCR beta chain was sequenced in a study of blood T cell repertoires in COVID-19. From germline, CDR1 is SNHLY and CDR2 FYNNEI. This CDR3 has 15 residues. With 7 bases clipped from V and 6 bases from J, the junction kept 8 bases outside the gene matches. Authors' methods: Estimation of nucleated cell counts relied on the amplification of reference gene primers. Measured with immunoSEQ multiplex PCR; TCRdb has only the in-frame clones, and not every one. V and J calls and clone size come straight from that table; D and trimming were deduced from the DNA. The table records about 220,000 clones, approximately 81% of them present only once.

This TCR was recovered from a woman aged 60 to 75 who had recovered from COVID-19. Specimen: peripheral blood. This chain uses TRBV2 with TRBJ1-6; 8 nucleotides agree with TRBD1. CDR3 coding DNA: TGTGCCAGCACTACCAAGACAGGGGCTAATTCACCCCTCCACTTT. Its translation is CASTTKTGANSPLHF.